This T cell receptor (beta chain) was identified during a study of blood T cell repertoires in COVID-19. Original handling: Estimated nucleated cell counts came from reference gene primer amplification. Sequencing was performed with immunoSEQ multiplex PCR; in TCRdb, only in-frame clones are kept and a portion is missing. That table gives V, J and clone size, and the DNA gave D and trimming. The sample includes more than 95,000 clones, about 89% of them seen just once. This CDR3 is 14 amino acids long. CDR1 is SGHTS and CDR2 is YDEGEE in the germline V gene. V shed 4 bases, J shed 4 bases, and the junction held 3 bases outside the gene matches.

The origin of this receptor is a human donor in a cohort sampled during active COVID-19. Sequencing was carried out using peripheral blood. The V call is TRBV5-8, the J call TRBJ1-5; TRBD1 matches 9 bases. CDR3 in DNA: TGTGCCAGCAGCATAGGACAGGGGAATCAGCCCCAGCATTTT. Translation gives CASSIGQGNQPQHF.